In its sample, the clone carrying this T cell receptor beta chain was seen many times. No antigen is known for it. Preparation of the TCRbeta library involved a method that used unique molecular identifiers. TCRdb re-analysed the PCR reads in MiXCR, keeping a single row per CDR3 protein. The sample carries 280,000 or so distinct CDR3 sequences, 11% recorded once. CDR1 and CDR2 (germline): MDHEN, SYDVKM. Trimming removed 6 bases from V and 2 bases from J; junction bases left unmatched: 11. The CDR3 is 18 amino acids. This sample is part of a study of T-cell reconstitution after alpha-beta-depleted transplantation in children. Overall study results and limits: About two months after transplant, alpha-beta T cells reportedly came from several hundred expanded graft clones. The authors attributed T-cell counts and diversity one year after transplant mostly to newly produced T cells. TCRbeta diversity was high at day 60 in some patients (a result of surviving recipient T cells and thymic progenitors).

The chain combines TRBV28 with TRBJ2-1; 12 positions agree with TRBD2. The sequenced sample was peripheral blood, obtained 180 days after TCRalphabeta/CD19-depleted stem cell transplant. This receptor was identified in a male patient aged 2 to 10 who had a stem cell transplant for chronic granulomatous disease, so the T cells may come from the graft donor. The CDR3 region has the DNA TGTGCCAGCAGGCCAGGACTAGCGGGGAACCCTCCCTACAATGAGCAGTTCTTC. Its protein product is CASRPGLAGNPPYNEQFF.